This T cell receptor (beta chain) came from a study of blood T cell repertoires in COVID-19. The CDR3 is 16 residues long. Trimming cost V 6 bases and J 3 bases; bases outside gene matches: 8. Per germline, CDR1 SGHTA and CDR2 FQGTGA. Profiled with immunoSEQ multiplex PCR; TCRdb holds only in-frame clones, not every one. The sample holds about 530,000 clones, 70% to 90% seen once. This sequence originates from a woman aged 50 to 65 with COVID-19, enrolled during active disease. Sequencing used peripheral blood. The rearrangement joins TRBV7-3 to TRBJ2-3, with TRBD2 matching over 11 bases. The CDR3 protein is CASSLRLAGTTDTQYF. The DNA of the CDR3 is TGTGCCAGCAGTCTTCGACTAGCGGGGACGACAGATACGCAGTATTTT.